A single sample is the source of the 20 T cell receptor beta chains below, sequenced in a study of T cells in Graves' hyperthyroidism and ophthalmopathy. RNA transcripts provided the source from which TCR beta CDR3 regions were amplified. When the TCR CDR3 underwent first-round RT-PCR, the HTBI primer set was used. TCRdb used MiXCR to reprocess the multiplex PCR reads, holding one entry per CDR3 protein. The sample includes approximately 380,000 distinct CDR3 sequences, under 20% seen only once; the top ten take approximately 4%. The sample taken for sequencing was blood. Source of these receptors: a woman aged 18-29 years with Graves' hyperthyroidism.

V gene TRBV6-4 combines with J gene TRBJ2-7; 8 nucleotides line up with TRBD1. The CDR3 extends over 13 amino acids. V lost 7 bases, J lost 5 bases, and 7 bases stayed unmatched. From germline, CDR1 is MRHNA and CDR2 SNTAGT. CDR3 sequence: CASTETGVDEQYF. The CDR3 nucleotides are TGTGCCAGCACGGAGACAGGGGTGGACGAGCAGTACTTC.

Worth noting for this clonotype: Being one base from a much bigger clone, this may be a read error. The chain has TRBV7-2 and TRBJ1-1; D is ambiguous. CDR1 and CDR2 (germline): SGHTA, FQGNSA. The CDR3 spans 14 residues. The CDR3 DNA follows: TGTGCCAGCTTTCGGAGAAATCCGAACACTGAAGCTTGCTTT. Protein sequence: CASFRRNPNTEACF.

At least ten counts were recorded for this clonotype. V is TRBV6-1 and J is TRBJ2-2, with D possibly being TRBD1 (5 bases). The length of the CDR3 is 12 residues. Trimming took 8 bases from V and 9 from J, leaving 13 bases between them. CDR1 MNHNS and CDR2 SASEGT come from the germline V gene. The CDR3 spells CASDLLGRELFF. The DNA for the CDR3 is TGTGCCAGCGACCTACTGGGGCGGGAGCTGTTTTTT.

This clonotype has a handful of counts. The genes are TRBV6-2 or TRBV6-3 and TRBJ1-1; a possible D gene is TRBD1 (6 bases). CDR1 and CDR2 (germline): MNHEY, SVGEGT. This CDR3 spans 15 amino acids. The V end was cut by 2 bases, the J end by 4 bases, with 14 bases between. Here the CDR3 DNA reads TGTGCCAGCAGTTACCTACAGGGACCTTCCACTGAAGCTTTCTTT. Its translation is CASSYLQGPSTEAFF.

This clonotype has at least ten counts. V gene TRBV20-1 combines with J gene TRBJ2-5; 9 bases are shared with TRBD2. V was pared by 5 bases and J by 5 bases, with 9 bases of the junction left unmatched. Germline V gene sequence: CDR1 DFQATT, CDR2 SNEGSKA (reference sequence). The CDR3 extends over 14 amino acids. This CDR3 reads CSAPGTSWGETQYF. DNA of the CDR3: TGCAGTGCTCCCGGGACTAGCTGGGGGGAGACCCAGTACTTC.

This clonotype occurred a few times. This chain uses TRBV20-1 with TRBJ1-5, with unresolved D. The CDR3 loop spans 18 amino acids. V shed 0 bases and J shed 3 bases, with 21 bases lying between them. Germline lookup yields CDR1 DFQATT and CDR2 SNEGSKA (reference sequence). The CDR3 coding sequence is TGCAGTGCTAGAGATCGCCGGGGAGGGTGGGGAATCAATCAGCCCCAGCATTTT. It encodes CSARDRRGGWGINQPQHF.

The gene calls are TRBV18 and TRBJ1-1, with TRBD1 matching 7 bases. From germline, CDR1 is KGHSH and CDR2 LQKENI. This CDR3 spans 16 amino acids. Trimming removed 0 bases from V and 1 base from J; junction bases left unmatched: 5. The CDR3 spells CASSPPGGQRNTEAFF. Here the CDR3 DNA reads TGTGCCAGCTCACCACCAGGGGGCCAGAGGAACACTGAAGCTTTCTTT.

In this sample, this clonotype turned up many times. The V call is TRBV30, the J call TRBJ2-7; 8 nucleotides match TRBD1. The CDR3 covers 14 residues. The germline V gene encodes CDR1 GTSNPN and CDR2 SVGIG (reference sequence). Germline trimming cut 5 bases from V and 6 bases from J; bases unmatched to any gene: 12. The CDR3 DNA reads TGTGCCTGGGGACAGGGAAGAAACGTCGCCGAGCAGTACTTC. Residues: CAWGQGRNVAEQYF.

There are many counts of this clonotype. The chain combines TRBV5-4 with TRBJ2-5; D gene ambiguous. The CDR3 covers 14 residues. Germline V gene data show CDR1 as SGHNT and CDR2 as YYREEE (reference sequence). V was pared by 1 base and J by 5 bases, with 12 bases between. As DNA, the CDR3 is TGTGCCAGCAGCTTGATGACCGAACGGGAGACCCAGTACTTC. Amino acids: CASSLMTERETQYF.

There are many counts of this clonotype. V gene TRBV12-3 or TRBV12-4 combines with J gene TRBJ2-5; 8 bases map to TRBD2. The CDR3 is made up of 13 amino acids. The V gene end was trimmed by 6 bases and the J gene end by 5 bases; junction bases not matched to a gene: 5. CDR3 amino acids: CASRGGTRETQYF. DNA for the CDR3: TGTGCCAGCAGGGGGGGGACTAGGGAGACCCAGTACTTC.

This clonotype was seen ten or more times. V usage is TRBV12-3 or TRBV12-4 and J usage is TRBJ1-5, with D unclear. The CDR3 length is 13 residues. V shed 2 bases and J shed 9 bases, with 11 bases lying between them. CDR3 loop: CASSLLHMLPQHF. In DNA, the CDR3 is TGTGCCAGCAGTTTACTCCATATGCTGCCCCAGCATTTT.

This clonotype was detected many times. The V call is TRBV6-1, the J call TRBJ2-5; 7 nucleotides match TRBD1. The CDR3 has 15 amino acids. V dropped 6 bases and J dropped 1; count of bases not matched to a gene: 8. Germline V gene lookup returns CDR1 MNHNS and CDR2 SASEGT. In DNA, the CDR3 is TGTGCCAGCAGCTCCATGGCAGGGGGCCAAGAGACCCAGTACTTC. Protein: CASSSMAGGQETQYF.

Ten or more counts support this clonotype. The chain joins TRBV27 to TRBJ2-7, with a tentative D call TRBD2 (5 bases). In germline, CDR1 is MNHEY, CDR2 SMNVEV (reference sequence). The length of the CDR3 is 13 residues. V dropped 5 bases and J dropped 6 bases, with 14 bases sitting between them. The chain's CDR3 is CASSRTGRLEQYF. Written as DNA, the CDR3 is TGTGCCAGCAGTCGGACTGGCCGCCTCGAGCAGTACTTC.

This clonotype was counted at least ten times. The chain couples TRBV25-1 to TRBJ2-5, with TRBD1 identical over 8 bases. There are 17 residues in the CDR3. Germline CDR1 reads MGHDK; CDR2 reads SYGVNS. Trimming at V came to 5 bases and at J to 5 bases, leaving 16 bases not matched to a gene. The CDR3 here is CASSTRTGSASRETQYF. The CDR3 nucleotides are TGTGCCAGCAGTACCAGGACAGGGTCGGCGTCGCGGGAGACCCAGTACTTC.

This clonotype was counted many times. In DNA, the CDR3 is TGTGCCAGCAGTTGGGGGGCGGGCACTGAAGCTTTCTTT. The encoded protein is CASSWGAGTEAFF. The chain combines TRBV6-5 with TRBJ1-1; D is perhaps TRBD1 (6 bases). Per germline, CDR1 MNHEY and CDR2 SVGAGI. V was clipped by 4 bases and J by 4 bases, with 10 bases between them. The CDR3 contains 13 residues.

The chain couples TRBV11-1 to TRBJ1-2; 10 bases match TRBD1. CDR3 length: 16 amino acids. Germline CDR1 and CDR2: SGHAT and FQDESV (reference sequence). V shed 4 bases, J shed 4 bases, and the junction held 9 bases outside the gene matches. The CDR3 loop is CASSSEGWTGGYGYTF. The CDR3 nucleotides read TGTGCCAGCAGCTCGGAGGGGTGGACAGGGGGCTATGGCTACACCTTC.

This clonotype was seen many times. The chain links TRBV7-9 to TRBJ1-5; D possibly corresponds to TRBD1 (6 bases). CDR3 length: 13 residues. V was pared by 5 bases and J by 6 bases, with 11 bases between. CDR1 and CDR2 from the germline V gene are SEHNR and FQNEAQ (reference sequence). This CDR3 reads CASSPEGVQPQHF. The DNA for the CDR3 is TGTGCCAGCAGCCCAGAGGGGGTTCAGCCCCAGCATTTT.

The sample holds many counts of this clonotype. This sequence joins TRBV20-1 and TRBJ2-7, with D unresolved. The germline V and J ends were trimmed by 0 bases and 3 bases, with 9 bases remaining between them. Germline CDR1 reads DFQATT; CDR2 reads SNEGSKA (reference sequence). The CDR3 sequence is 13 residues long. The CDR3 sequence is CSARDPDLYEQYF. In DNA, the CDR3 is TGCAGTGCTAGAGACCCTGACCTCTACGAGCAGTACTTC.

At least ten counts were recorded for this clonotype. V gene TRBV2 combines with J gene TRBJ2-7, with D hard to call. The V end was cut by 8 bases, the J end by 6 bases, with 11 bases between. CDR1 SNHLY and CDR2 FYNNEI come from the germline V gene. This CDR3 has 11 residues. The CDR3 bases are TGTGCCAGCTGCCTCGACACCGAGCAGTACTTC. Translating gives CASCLDTEQYF.

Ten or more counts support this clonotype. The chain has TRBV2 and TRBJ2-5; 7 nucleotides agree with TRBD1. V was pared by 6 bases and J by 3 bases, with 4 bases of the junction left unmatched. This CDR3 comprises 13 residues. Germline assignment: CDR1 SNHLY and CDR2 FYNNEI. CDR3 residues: CASSRDREETQYF. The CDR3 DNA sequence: TGTGCCAGCAGCCGCGACAGGGAAGAGACCCAGTACTTC.